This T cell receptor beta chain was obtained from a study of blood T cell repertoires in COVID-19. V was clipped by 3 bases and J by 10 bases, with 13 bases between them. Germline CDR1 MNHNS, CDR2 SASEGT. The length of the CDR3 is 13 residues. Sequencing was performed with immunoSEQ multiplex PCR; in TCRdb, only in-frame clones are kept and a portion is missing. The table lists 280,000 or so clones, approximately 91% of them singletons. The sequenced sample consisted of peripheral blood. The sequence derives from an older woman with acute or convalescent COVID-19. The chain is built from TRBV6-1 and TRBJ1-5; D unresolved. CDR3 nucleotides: TGTGCCAGCAGTGATTCGGGGTTCCGCCCCCAGCATTTT. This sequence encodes CASSDSGFRPQHF.